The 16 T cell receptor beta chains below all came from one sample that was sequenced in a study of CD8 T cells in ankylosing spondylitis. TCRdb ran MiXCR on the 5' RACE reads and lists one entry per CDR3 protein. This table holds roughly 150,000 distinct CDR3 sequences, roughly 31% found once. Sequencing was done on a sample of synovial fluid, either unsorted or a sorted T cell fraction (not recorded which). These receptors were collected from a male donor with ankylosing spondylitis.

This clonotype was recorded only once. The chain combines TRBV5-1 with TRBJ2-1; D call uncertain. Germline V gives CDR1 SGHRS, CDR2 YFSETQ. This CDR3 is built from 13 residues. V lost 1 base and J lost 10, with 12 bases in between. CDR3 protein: CASSLPGTPEQFF. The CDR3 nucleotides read TGCGCCAGCAGCTTGCCCGGTACCCCCGAGCAGTTCTTC.

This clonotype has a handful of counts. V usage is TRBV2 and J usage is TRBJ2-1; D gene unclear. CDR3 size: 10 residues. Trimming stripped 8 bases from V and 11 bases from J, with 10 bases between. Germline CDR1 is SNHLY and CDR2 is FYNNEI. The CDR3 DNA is TGTGCCAGCGCAACAGCACAGCAGTTCTTC. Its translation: CASATAQQFF.

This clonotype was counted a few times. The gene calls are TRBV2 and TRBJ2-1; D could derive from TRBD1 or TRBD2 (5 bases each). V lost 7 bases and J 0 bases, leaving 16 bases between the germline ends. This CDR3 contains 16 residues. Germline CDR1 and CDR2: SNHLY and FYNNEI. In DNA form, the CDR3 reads TGTGCCAGCACTGATGGGGGTTTGAGCTCCTACAATGAGCAGTTCTTC. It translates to CASTDGGLSSYNEQFF. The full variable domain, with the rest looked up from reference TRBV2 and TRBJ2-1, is EPEVTQTPSHQVTQMGQEVILRCVPISNHLYFYWYRQILGQKVEFLVSFYNNEISEKSEIFDDQFSVERPDGSNFTLKIRSTKLEDSAMYFCASTDGGLSSYNEQFFGPGTRLTVL.

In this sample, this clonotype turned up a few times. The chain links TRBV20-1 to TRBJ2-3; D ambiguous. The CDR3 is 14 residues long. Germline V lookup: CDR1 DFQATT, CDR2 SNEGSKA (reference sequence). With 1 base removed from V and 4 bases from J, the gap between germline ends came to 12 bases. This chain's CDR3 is CSARGALGADTQYF. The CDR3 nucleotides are TGCAGTGCTAGAGGAGCCCTAGGCGCAGATACGCAGTATTTT.

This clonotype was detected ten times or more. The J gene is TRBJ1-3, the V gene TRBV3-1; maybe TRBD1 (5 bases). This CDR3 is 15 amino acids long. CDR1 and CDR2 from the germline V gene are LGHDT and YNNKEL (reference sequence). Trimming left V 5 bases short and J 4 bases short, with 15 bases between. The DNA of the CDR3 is TGTGCCAGCAGCTCCTCCTGGGGGGGAGGAAACACCATATATTTT. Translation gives CASSSSWGGGNTIYF.

The CDR3 loop reads CSAVGQGDGYTF. The DNA for the CDR3 is TGCAGTGCCGTCGGGCAGGGGGATGGCTACACCTTC. The J gene is TRBJ1-2, the V gene TRBV20-1, with 7 bases that match TRBD1. Germline V CDR1 and CDR2: DFQATT, SNEGSKA (reference sequence). Trimming took 6 bases from V and 6 from J; bases not matched to a gene: 7. The CDR3 is 12 residues long.

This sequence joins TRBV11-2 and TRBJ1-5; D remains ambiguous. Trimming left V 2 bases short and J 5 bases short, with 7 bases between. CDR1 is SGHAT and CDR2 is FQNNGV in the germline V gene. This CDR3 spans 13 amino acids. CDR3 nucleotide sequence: TGTGCCAGCAGCTTATCAGGAGATCAGCCCCAGCATTTT. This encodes CASSLSGDQPQHF.

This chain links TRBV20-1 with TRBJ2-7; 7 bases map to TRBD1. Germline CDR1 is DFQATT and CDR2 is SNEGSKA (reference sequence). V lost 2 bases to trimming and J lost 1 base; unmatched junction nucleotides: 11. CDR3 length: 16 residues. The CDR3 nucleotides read TGCAGTGCTAGAAGCTTGGCAGGGGGTATTTCCTACGAGCAGTACTTC. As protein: CSARSLAGGISYEQYF.

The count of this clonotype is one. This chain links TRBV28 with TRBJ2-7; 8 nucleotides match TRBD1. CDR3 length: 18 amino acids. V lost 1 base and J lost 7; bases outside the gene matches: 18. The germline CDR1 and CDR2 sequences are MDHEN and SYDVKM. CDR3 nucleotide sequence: TGTGCCAGCAGTTTATCCCCTTTATTTCAGAGCCAGGGGGCTGAGCAGTACTTC. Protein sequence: CASSLSPLFQSQGAEQYF.

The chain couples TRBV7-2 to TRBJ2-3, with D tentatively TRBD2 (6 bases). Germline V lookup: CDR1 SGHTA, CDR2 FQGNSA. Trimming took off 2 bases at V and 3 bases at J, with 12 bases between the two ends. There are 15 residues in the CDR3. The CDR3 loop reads CASSLYGRLTDTQYF. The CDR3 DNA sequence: TGTGCCAGCAGCTTATACGGGAGATTAACAGATACGCAGTATTTT.

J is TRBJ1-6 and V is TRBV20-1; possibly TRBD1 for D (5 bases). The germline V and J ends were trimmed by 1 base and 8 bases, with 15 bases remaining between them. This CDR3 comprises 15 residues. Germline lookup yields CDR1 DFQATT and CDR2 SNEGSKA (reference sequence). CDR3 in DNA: TGCAGTGCTAGAGTTGGACATGGTGTGGATTCACCCCTCCACTTT. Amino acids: CSARVGHGVDSPLHF.

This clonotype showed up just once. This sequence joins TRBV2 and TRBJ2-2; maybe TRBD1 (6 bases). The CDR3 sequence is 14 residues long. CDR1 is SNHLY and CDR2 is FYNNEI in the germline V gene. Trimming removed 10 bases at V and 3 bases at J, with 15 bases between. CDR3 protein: CATPLGADTGELFF. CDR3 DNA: TGTGCCACCCCCCTGGGGGCGGACACCGGGGAGCTGTTTTTT. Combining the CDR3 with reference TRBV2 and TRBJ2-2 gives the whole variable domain EPEVTQTPSHQVTQMGQEVILRCVPISNHLYFYWYRQILGQKVEFLVSFYNNEISEKSEIFDDQFSVERPDGSNFTLKIRSTKLEDSAMYFCATPLGADTGELFFGEGSRLTVL.

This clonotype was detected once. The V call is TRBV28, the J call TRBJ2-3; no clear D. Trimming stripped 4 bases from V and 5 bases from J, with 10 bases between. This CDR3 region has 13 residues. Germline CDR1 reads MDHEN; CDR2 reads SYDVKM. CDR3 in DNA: TGTGCCAGCAGTTACCGGCTGGGAGATACGCAGTATTTT. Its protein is CASSYRLGDTQYF.

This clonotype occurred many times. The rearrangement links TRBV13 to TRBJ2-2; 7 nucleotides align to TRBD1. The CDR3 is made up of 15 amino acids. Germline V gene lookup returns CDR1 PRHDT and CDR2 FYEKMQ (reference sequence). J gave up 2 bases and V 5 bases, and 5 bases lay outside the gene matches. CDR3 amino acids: CASSKGTVNTGELFF. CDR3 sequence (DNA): TGTGCCAGCAGCAAAGGGACAGTAAACACCGGGGAGCTGTTTTTT. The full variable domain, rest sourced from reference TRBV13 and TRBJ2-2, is AAGVIQSPRHLIKEKRETATLKCYPIPRHDTVYWYQQGPGQDPQFLISFYEKMQSDKGSIPDRFSAQQFSDYHSELNMSSLELGDSALYFCASSKGTVNTGELFFGEGSRLTVL.

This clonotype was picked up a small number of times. The CDR3 nucleotides are TGTGCCAGCAGGTCTACAGGGGGTGGTGGTGAAAAACTGTTTTTT. It encodes CASRSTGGGGEKLFF. The chain links TRBV6-1 to TRBJ1-4; 8 nucleotides match TRBD1. The CDR3 totals 15 residues. Looked up from germline, CDR1 is MNHNS and CDR2 is SASEGT. V lost 6 bases to trimming and J lost 7 bases; unmatched junction nucleotides: 10.

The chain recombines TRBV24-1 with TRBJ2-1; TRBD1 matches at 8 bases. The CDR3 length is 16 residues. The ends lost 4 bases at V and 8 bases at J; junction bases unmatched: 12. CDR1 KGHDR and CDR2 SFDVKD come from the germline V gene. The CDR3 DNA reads TGTGCCACCAGTGACCCTGCCCGGACAGGGTCCCATGAGCAGTTCTTC. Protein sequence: CATSDPARTGSHEQFF.